This T cell receptor beta chain was captured in a study of T cell changes during pregnancy in multiple sclerosis. Germline-derived CDR1 and CDR2 are GTSNPN and SVGIG (reference sequence). CDR3 size: 15 residues. With 5 bases clipped from V and 1 base from J, the junction kept 7 bases outside the gene matches. Clones were read by immunoSEQ multiplex PCR, and TCRdb kept only the in-frame ones, dropping some. The sample includes fewer than 75,000 clones, roughly nine tenths seen only once; the top ten take almost 1.5%. The clonotype was recovered from a female donor with multiple sclerosis, enrolled in a pregnancy study. The rearrangement joins TRBV30 to TRBJ2-1, with 8 positions matching TRBD2. Sequencing used peripheral blood, obtained in the second trimester of pregnancy. The CDR3 nucleotides read TGTGCCTGGGGAGACGGGGGGGCATCCTACAATGAGCAGTTCTTC. Amino acid sequence: CAWGDGGASYNEQFF.